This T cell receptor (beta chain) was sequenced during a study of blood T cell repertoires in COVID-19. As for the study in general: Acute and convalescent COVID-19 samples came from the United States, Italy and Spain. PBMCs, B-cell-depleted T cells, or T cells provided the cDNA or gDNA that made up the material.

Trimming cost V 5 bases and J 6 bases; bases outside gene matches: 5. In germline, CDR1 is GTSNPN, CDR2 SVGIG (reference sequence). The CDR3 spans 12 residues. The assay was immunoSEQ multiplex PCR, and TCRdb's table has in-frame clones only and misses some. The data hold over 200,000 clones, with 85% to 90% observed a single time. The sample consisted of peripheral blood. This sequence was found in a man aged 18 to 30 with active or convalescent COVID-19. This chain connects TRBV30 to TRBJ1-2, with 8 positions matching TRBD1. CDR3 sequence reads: CAWEQGVHGYTF. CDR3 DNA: TGTGCCTGGGAACAGGGGGTCCATGGCTACACCTTC.